The present entry profiles one T cell receptor beta chain with its context. This sample stems from a study of cytotoxic CD8 clonotypes in ibrutinib-treated CLL. Trimming pared 5 bases from V and 12 bases from J, leaving 17 bases between. CDR1 and CDR2 from the germline V gene are MNHEY and SMNVEV (reference sequence). CDR3 size: 13 residues. Repertoires were generated with immunoSEQ multiplex PCR, while TCRdb's copy carries only in-frame clones and drops some. Among over 120,000 clones listed, roughly three quarters were seen once. The sample here was PBMCs, taken after 24 months of ibrutinib treatment. The receptor was isolated from a human donor with chronic lymphocytic leukemia. The chain carries TRBV27 and TRBJ2-1; TRBD1 might be the D (6 bases). In DNA form, the CDR3 reads TGTGCCAGCAGTCCCCAACAGGGTTTGGGGCAGTTCTTC. This codes for CASSPQQGLGQFF.